This TCR beta chain was found in a study of T-cell memory formation after mild COVID-19. Per the germline V gene, CDR1 is LGHDT and CDR2 is YNNKEL (reference sequence). The CDR3 extends over 15 amino acids. Trimming took off 0 bases at V and 1 base at J, with 7 bases between the two ends. TCRdb re-called the 5' RACE reads through MiXCR, storing one row per CDR3 protein. The table includes about 350,000 distinct CDR3 sequences, roughly an eighth detected once. This clonotype was sampled from a man in his late teens or twenties who had mild COVID-19 (a few samples of this study predate the infection). Cell type and time point are not known. The sample was PBMCs or a T cell subset sorted from them (not recorded which). The chain combines TRBV3-1 with TRBJ2-1; weak D call: TRBD2 (5 bases). The CDR3 loop reads CASSQDEGSYNEQFF. CDR3 in DNA: TGTGCCAGCAGCCAAGATGAGGGATCCTACAATGAGCAGTTCTTC.